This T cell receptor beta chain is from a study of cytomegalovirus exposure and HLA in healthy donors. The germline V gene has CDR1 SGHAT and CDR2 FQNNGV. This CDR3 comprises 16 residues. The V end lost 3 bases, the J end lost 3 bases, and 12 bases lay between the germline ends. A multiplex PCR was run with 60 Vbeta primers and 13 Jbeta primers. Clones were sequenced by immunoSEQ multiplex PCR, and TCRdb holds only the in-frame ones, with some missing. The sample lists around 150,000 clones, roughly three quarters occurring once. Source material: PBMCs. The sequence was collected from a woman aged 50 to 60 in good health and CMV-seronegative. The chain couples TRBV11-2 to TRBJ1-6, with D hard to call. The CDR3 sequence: CASSLGGGYYNSPLHF. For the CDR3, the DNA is TGTGCCAGCAGCTTGGGAGGAGGGTACTATAATTCACCCCTCCACTTT.